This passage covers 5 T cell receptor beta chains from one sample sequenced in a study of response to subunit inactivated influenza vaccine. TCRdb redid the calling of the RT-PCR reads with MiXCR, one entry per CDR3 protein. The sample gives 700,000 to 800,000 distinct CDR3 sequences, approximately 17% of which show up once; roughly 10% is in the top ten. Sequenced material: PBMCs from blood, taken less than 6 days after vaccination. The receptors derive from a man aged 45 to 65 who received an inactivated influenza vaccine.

The CDR3 sequence: CASSLGGGLNTEAFF. CDR3 sequence (DNA): TGTGCCAGCAGCTTAGGAGGAGGGTTGAACACTGAAGCTTTCTTT. This chain joins TRBV7-2 and TRBJ1-1; no definite D call. CDR1 and CDR2 (germline): SGHTA, FQGNSA. With 1 base removed from V and 0 bases from J, the gap between germline ends came to 9 bases. The CDR3 is 15 residues long. Full variable domain (missing parts from reference TRBV7-2 and TRBJ1-1): GAGVSQSPSNKVTEKGKDVELRCDPISGHTALYWYRQSLGQGLEFLIYFQGNSAPDKSGLPSDRFSAERTGGSVSTLTIQRTQQEDSAVYLCASSLGGGLNTEAFFGQGTRLTVV.

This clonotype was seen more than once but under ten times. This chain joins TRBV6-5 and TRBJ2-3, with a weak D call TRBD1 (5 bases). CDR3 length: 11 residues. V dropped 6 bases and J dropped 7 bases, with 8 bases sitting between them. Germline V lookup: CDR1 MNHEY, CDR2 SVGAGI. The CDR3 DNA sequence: TGTGCCAGCAGCGACAGCCATACGCAGTATTTT. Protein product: CASSDSHTQYF.

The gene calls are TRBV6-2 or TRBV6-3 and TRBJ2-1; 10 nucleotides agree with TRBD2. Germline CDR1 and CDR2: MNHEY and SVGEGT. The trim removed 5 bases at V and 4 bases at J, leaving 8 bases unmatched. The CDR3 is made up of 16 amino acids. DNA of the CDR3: TGTGCCAGCAGTCACCGACTAGCGGGCGTGTACAATGAGCAGTTCTTC. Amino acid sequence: CASSHRLAGVYNEQFF.

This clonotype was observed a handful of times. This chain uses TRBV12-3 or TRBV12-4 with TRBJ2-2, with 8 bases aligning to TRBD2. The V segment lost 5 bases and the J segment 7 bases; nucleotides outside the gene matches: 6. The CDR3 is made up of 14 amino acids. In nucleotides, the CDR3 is TGTGCCAGCAGTCGGACTAGCAATTACGGGGAGCTGTTTTTT. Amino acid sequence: CASSRTSNYGELFF.

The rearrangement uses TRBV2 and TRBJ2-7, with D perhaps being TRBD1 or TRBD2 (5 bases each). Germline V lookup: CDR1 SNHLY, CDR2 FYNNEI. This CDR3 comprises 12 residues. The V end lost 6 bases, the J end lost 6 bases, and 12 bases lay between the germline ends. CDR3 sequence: CASRGTGPEQYF. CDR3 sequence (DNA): TGTGCCAGCAGGGGGACGGGACCCGAGCAGTACTTC.